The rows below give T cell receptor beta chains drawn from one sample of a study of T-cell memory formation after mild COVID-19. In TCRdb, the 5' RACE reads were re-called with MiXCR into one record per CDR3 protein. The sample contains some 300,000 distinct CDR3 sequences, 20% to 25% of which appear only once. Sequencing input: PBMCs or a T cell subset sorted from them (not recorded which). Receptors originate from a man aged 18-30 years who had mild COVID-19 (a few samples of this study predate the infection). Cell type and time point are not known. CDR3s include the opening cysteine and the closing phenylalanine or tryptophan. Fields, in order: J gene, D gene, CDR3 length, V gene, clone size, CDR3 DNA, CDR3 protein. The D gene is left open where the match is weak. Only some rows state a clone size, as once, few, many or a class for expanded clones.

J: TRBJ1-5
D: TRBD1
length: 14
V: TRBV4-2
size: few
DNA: TGTGCCAGCAGCCAGCGGACAGGGAACCAGCCCCAGCATTTT
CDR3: CASSQRTGNQPQHF

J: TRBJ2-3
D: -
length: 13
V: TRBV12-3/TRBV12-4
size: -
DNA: TGTGCCAGCAGTTTCTCCAACACAGATACGCAGTATTTT
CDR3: CASSFSNTDTQYF

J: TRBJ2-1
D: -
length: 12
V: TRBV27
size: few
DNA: TGTGCCAGCAGTTTATTCGGTAATGAGCAGTTCTTC
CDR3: CASSLFGNEQFF

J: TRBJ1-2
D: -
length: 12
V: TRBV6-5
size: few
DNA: TGTGCCAGCAAGGACCCTAACTATGGCTACACCTTC
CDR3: CASKDPNYGYTF

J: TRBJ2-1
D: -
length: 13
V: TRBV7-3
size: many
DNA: TGTGCCAGCAGCTTAAATGTGGGAGGTGAGCAGTTCTTC
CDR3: CASSLNVGGEQFF

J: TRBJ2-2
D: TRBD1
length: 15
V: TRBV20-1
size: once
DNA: TGCAGTGCTAGAAGACAGGGGGCGGACACCGGGGAGCTGTTTTTT
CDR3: CSARRQGADTGELFF

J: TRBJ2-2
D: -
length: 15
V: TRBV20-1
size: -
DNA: TGCAGTGGAACCAGTGTGGGCTCGGACACCGGGGAGCTGTTTTTT
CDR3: CSGTSVGSDTGELFF

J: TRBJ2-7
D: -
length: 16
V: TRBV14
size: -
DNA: TGTGCCAGCAGCCAAGATGTTCGGGACGCATACTACGAGCAGTACTTC
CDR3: CASSQDVRDAYYEQYF

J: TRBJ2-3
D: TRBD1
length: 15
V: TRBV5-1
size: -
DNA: TGCGCCAGCAGCACGGGACAGGGGAGAACAGATACGCAGTATTTT
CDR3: CASSTGQGRTDTQYF

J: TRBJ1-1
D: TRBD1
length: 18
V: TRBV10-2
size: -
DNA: TGCGCCAGCAGTCTCTGGGACAGGGGAATTCTAGGTTGGACTGAAGCTTTCTTT
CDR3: CASSLWDRGILGWTEAFF

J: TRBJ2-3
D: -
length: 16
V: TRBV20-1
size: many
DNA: TGCAGTGCTAGAGGGGTCGGGGGAGAAGGTTTAGATACGCAGTATTTT
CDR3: CSARGVGGEGLDTQYF